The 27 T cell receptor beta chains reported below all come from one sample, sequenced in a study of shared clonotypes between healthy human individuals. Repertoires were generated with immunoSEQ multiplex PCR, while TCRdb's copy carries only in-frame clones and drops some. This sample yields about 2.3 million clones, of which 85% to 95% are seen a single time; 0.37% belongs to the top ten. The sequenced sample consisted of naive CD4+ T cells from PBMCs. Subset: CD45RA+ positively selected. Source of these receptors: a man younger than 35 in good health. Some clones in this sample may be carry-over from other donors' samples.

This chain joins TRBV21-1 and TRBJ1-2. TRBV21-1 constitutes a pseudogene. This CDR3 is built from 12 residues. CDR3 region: CASSQDVGGYTF. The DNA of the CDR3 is TGTGCCAGCAGCCAGGACGTTGGTGGCTACACCTTC.

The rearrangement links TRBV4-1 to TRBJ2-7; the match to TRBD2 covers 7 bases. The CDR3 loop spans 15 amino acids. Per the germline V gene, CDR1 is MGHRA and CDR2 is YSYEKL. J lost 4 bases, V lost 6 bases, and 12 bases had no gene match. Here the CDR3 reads CASSLVIGGIYEQYF. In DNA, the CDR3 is TGCGCCAGCAGTCTCGTGATCGGGGGGATATACGAGCAGTACTTC.

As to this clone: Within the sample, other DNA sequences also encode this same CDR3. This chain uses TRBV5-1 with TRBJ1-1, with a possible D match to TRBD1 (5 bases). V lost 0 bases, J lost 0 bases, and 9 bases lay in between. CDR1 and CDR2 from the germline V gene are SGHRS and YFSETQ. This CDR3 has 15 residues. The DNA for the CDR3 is TGCGCCAGCAGCTTGGTTAGGGGTTTGAACACTGAAGCTTTCTTT. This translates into CASSLVRGLNTEAFF.

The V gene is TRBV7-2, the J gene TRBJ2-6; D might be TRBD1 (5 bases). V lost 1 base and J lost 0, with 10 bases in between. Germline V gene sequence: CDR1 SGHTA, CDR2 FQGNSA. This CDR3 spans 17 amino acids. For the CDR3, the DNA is TGTGCCAGCAGCTTAGACAGGCCCTACTCTGGGGCCAACGTCCTGACTTTC. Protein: CASSLDRPYSGANVLTF.

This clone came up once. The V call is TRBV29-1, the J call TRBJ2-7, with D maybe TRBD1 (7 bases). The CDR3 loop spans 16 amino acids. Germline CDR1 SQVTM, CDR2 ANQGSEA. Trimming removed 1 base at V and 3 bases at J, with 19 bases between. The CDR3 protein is CSVEVAVRQGLYEQYF. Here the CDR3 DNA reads TGCAGCGTTGAAGTGGCCGTCCGACAGGGACTCTACGAGCAGTACTTC.

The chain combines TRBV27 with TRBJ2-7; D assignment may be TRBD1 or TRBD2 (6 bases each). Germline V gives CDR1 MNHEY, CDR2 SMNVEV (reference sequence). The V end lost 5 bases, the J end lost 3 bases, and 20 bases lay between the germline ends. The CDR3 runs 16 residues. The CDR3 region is CASSANPGEVGYEQYF. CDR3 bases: TGTGCCAGCAGTGCAAATCCAGGGGAGGTGGGCTACGAGCAGTACTTC.

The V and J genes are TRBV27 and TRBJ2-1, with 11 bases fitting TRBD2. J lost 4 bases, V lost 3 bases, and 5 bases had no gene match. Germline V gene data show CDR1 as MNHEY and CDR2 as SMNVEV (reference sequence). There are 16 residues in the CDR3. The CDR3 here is CASSFYTSGSYNEQFF. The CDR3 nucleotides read TGTGCCAGCAGTTTTTATACTAGCGGGAGTTACAATGAGCAGTTCTTC.

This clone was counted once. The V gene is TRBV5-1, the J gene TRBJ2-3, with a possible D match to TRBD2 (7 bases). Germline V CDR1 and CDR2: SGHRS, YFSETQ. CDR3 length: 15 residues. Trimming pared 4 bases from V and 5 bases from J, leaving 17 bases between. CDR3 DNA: TGCGCCAGCAGCGCACAGGGACCGGGGGGAGATACGCAGTATTTT. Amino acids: CASSAQGPGGDTQYF.

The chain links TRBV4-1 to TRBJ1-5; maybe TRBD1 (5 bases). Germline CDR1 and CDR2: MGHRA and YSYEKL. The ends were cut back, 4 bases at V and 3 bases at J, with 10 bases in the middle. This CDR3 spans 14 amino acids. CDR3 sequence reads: CASSRDGFNQPQHF. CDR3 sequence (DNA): TGCGCCAGCAGCCGGGACGGTTTCAATCAGCCCCAGCATTTT.

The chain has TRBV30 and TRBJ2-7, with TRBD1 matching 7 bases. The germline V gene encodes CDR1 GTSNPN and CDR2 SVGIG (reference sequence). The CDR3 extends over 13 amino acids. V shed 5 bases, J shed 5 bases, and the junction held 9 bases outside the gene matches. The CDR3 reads CAWLARGLNEQYF. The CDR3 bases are TGTGCCTGGCTCGCTAGGGGGCTCAACGAGCAGTACTTC. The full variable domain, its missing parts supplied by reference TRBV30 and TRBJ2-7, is SQTIHQWPATLVQPVGSPLSLECTVEGTSNPNLYWYRQAAGRGLQLLFYSVGIGQISSEVPQNLSASRPQDRQFILSSKKLLLSDSGFYLCAWLARGLNEQYFGPGTRLTVT.

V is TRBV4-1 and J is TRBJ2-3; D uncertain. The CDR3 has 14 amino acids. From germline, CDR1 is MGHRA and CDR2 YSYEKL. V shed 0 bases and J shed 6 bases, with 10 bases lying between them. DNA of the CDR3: TGCGCCAGCAGCCAAGAGGAAGATAGGGATACGCAGTATTTT. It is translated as CASSQEEDRDTQYF.

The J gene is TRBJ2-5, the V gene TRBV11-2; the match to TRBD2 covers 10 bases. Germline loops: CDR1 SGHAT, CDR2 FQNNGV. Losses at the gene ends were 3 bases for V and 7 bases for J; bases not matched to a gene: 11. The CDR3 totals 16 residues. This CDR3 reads CASSFPSGRAGGTQYF. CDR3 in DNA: TGTGCCAGCAGCTTCCCCAGCGGGAGGGCCGGAGGGACCCAGTACTTC.

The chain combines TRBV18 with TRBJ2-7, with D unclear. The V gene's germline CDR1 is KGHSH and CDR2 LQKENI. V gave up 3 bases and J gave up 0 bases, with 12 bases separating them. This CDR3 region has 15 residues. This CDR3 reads CASSPPSPSSYEQYF. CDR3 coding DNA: TGTGCCAGCTCACCCCCATCCCCAAGCTCCTACGAGCAGTACTTC.

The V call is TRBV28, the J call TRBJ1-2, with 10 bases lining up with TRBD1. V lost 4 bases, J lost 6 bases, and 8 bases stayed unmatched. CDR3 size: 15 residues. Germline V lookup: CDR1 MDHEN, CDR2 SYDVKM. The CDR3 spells CASSSPGQGTDGYTF. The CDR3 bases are TGTGCCAGCAGTTCACCGGGACAGGGGACGGATGGCTACACCTTC.

The CDR3 sequence: CANRPYQETQYF. The CDR3 DNA reads TGTGCCAACCGCCCTTACCAAGAGACCCAGTACTTC. The chain has TRBV6-1 and TRBJ2-5; no reliable D call. The ends were cut back, 10 bases at V and 0 bases at J, with 9 bases in the middle. The length of the CDR3 is 12 residues. Germline-derived CDR1 and CDR2 are MNHNS and SASEGT.

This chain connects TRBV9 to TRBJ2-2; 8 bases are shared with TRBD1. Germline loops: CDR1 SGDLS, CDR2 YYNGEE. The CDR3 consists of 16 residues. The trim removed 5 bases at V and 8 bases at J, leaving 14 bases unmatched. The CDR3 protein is CASRAGTGDTRGELFF. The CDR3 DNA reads TGTGCCAGCAGGGCCGGGACAGGAGACACCCGTGGGGAGCTGTTTTTT. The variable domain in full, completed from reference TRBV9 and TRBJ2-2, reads DSGVTQTPKHLITATGQRVTLRCSPRSGDLSVYWYQQSLDQGLQFLIQYYNGEERAKGNILERFSAQQFPDLHSELNLSSLELGDSALYFCASRAGTGDTRGELFFGEGSRLTVL.

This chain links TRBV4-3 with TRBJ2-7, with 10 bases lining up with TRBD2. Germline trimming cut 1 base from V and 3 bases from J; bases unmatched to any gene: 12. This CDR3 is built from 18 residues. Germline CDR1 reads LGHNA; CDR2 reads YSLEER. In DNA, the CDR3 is TGCGCCAGCAGCCAAGGCATTGCTAGCGGGAGTTTTCGCTACGAGCAGTACTTC. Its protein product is CASSQGIASGSFRYEQYF.

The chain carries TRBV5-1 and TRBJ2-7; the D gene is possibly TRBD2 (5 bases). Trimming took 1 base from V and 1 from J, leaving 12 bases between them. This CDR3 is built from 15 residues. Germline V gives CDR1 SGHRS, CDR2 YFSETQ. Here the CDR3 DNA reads TGCGCCAGCAGCTTGATGAGGGCGGATTCCTACGAGCAGTACTTC. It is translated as CASSLMRADSYEQYF.

The CDR3 DNA reads as TGTGCCAGCAGTTTACTTTGGGGTCGTACTGAAGCTTTCTTT. Amino acids: CASSLLWGRTEAFF. The chain recombines TRBV27 with TRBJ1-1; D not resolved. Trimming took 2 bases from V and 5 from J, leaving 12 bases between them. This CDR3 is built from 14 residues. CDR1 and CDR2 (germline): MNHEY, SMNVEV (reference sequence).

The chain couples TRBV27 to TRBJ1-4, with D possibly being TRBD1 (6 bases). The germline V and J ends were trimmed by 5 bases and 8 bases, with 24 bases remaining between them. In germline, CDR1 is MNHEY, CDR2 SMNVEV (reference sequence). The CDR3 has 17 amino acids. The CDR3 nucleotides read TGTGCCAGCAGTCTCACCTCCCGGGGGGCTGGAGGGGAAAAACTGTTTTTT. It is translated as CASSLTSRGAGGEKLFF.

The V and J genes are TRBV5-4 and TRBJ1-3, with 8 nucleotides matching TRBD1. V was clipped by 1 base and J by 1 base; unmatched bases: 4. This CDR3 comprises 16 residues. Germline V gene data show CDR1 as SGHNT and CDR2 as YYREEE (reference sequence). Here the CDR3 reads CASSLPGGVSGNTIYF. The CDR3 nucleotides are TGTGCCAGCAGCTTGCCAGGGGGCGTATCTGGAAACACCATATATTTT.

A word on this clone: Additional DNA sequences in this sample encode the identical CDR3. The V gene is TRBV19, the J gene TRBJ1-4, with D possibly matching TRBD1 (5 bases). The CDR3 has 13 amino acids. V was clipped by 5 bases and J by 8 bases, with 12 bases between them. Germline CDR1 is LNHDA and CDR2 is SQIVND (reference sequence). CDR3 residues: CASSWQGNEKLFF. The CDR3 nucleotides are TGTGCCAGTAGTTGGCAGGGAAACGAAAAACTGTTTTTT. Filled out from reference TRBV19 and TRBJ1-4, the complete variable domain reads DGGITQSPKYLFRKEGQNVTLSCEQNLNHDAMYWYRQDPGQGLRLIYYSQIVNDFQKGDIAEGYSVSREKKESFPLTVTSAQKNPTAFYLCASSWQGNEKLFFGSGTQLSVL.

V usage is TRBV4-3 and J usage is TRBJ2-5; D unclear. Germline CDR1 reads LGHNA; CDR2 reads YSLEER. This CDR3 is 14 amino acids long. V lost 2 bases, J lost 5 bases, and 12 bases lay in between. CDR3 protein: CASSQNPLGETQYF. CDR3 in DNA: TGCGCCAGCAGCCAAAACCCACTCGGGGAGACCCAGTACTTC.

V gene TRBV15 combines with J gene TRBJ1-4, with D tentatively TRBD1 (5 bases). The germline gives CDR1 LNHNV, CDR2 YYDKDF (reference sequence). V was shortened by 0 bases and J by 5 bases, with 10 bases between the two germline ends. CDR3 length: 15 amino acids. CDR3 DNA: TGTGCCACCAGCAGAGATCTTAACAGGAATGAAAAACTGTTTTTT. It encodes CATSRDLNRNEKLFF.

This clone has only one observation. The CDR3 DNA is TGTGCCAGCAGCGTAGAGGCAGCCCCTCAGGGGAGGACGCAGTATTTT. Protein sequence: CASSVEAAPQGRTQYF. The chain links TRBV9 to TRBJ2-3; D tentatively reads TRBD1 or TRBD2 (6 bases each). This CDR3 has 16 residues. CDR1 SGDLS and CDR2 YYNGEE come from the germline V gene. Trimming stripped 0 bases from V and 9 bases from J, with 20 bases between.

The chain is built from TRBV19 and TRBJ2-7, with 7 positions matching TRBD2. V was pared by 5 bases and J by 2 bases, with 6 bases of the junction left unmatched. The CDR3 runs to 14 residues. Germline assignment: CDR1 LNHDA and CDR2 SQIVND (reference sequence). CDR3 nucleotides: TGTGCCAGTAGTCGACTAGCCCCCACCTACGAGCAGTACTTC. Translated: CASSRLAPTYEQYF.

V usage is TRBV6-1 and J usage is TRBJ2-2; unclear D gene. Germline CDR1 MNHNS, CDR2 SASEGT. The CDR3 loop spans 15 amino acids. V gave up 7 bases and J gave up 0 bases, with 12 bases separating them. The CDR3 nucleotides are TGTGCCAGCACCAAACCCCAAACGAACACCGGGGAGCTGTTTTTT. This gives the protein CASTKPQTNTGELFF.